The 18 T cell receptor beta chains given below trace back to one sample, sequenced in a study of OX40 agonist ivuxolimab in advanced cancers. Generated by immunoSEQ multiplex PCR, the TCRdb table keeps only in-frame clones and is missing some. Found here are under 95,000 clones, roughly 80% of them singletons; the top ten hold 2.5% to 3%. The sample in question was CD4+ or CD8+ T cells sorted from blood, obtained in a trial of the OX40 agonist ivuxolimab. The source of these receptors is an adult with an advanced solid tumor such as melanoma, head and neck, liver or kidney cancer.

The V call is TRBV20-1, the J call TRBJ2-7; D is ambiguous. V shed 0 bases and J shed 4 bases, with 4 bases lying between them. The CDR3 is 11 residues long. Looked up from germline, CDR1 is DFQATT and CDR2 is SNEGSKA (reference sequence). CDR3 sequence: CSAREGYEQYV. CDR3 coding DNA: TGCAGTGCTAGAGAGGGGTACGAGCAGTACGTC.

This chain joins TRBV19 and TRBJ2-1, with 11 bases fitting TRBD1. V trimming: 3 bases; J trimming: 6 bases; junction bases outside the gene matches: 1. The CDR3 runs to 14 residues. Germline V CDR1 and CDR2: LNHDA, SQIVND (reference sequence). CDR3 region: CASSMGQGGNEQFF. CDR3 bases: TGTGCCAGTAGTATGGGACAGGGGGGCAATGAGCAGTTCTTC.

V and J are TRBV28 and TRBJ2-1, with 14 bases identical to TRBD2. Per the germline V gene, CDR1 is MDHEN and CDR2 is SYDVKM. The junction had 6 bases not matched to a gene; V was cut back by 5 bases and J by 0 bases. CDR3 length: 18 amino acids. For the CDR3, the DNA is TGTGCCAGCAGTCCGACTAGCGGGGGGGGGAACTCCTACAATGAGCAGTTCTTC. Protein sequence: CASSPTSGGGNSYNEQFF.

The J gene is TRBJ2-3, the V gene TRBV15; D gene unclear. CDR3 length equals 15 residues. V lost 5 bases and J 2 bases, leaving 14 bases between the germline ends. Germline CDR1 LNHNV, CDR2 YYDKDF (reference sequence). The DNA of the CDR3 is TGTGCCACCAGCCGGATGGCGGAAGACACAGATACGCAGTATTTT. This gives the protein CATSRMAEDTDTQYF.

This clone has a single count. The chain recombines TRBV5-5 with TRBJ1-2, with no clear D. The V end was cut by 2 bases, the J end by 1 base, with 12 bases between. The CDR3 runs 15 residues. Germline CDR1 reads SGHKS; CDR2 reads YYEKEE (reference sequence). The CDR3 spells CASSFTAEGNYGYTF. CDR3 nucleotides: TGTGCCAGCAGCTTTACAGCAGAGGGTAACTATGGCTACACCTTC.

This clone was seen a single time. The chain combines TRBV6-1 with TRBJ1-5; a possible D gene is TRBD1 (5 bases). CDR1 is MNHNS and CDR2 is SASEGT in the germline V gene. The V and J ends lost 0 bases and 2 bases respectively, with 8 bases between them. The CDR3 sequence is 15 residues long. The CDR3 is CASSEAQGGNQPQHF. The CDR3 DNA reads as TGTGCCAGCAGTGAAGCCCAGGGAGGCAATCAGCCCCAGCATTTT.

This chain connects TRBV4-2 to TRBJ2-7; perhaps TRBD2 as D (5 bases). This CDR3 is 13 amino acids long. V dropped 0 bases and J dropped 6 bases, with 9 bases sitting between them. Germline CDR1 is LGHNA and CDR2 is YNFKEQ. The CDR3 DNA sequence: TGTGCCAGCAGCCAAGAATTTCGGGGCGAGCAGTACGTC. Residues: CASSQEFRGEQYV.

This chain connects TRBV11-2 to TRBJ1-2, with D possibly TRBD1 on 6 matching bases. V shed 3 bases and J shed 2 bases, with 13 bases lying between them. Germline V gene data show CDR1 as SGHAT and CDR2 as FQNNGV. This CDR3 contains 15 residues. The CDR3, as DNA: TGTGCCAGCAGCTTTAGCACGCAGGGGAACTATGGCTACACCTTC. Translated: CASSFSTQGNYGYTF.

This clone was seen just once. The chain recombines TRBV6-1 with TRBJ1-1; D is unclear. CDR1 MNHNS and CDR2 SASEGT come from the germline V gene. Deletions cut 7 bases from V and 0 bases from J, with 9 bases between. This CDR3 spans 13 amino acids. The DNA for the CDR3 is TGTGCCAGCATGGAGCACTTGAACACTGAAGCTTTCTTT. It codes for CASMEHLNTEAFF.

CDR3 nucleotides: TGTGCCATCAGTGAGTCATTGGCGGGGGGGAACACCGGGGAGCTGTTTTTT. It is translated as CAISESLAGGNTGELFF. V is TRBV10-3 and J is TRBJ2-2; 8 bases map to TRBD2. The CDR3 runs 17 residues. Looked up from germline, CDR1 is ENHRY and CDR2 is SYGVKD. The V and J ends lost 0 bases and 1 base, in that order; junction bases with no gene match: 4.

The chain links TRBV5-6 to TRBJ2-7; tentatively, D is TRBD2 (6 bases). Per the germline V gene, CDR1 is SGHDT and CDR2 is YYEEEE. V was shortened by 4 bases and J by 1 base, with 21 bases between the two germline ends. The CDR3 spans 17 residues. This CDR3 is CASSRASRGTGSYEQYF. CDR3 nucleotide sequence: TGTGCCAGCAGCCGGGCGAGCCGGGGGACGGGGTCCTACGAGCAGTACTTC.

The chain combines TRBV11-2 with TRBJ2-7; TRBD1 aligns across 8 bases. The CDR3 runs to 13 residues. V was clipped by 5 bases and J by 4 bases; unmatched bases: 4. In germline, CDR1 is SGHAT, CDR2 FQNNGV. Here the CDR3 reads CASSVDRGYEQYV. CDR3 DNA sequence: TGTGCCAGCAGCGTCGACAGGGGTTACGAGCAGTACGTC.

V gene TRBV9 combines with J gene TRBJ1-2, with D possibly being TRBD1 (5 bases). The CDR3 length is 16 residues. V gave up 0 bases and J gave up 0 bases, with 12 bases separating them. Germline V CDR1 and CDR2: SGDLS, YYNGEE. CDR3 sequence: CASSVGLRGANYGYTF. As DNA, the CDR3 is TGTGCCAGCAGCGTAGGGTTGAGGGGAGCTAACTATGGCTACACCTTC. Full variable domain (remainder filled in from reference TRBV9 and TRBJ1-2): DSGVTQTPKHLITATGQRVTLRCSPRSGDLSVYWYQQSLDQGLQFLIQYYNGEERAKGNILERFSAQQFPDLHSELNLSSLELGDSALYFCASSVGLRGANYGYTFGSGTRLTVV.

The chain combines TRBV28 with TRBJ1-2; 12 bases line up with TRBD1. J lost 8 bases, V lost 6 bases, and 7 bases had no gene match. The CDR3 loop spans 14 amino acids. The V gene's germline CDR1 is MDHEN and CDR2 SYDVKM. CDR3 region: CASRAGQGAGGYTF. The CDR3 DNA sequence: TGTGCCAGCAGGGCGGGACAGGGGGCGGGCGGCTACACCTTC.

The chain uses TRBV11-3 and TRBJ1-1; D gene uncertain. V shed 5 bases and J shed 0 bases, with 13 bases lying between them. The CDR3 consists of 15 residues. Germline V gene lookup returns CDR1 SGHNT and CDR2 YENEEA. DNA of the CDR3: TGTGCCAGCAGCGTCAACAGCAAAATGAACACTGAAGCTTTCTTT. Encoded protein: CASSVNSKMNTEAFF. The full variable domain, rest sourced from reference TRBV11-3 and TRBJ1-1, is EAGVVQSPRYKIIEKKQPVAFWCNPISGHNTLYWYLQNLGQGPELLIRYENEEAVDDSQLPKDRFSAERLKGVDSTLKIQPAELGDSAVYLCASSVNSKMNTEAFFGQGTRLTVV.

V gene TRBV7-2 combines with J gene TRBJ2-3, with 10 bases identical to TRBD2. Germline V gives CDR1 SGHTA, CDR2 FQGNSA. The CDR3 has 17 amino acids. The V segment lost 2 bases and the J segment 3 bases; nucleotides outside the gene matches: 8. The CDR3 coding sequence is TGTGCCAGCAGCTTACGGGTAGCGGGGGGTCAAACAGATACGCAGTATTTT. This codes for CASSLRVAGGQTDTQYF.

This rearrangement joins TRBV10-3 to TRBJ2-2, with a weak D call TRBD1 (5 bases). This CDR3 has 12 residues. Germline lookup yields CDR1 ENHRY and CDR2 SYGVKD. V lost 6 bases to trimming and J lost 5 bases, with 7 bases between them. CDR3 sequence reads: CAIRGRTGELFF. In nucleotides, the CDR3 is TGTGCCATCAGGGGGCGGACCGGGGAGCTGTTTTTT.

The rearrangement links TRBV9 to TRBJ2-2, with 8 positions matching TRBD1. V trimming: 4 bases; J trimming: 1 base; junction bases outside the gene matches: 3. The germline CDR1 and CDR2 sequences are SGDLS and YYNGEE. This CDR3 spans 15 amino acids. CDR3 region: CASSPGTGNTGELFF. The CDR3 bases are TGTGCCAGCAGCCCCGGGACAGGGAACACCGGGGAGCTGTTTTTT.